This is a list of T cell receptor beta chains from one sample in a study of post-analysis software for immune sequencing data. TCRdb ran MiXCR on the PCR reads and lists one entry per CDR3 protein. Of hundreds of thousands of distinct CDR3 sequences detected, roughly three fifths appear once; the ten largest clones hold approximately 10%. The sequenced sample was blood. The receptors were gathered from a girl aged 2 to 10 with multiple sclerosis. The CDR3 runs from the conserved cysteine through the conserved F or W. D genes are given only for firm matches. Size tells how often a clone was seen (once, few, many) or the class of an expanded clone, and some rows leave it out.

V: TRBV7-8
size: .
D: .
J: TRBJ1-2
CDR3: CASSLGGLPNYGYTF
DNA: TGTGCCAGCAGCTTAGGGGGACTTCCCAACTATGGCTACACCTTC

V: TRBV9
size: .
D: TRBD2
J: TRBJ2-1
CDR3: CASSVSSGRGGEQFF
DNA: TGTGCCAGCAGCGTATCCAGCGGGAGGGGCGGTGAGCAGTTCTTC

V: TRBV7-2
size: .
D: .
J: TRBJ2-7
CDR3: CASSLAAGSSYEQYF
DNA: TGTGCCAGCAGCTTAGCAGCGGGTAGCTCCTACGAGCAGTACTTC

V: TRBV9
size: .
D: .
J: TRBJ1-1
CDR3: CASSVGRNARGNTGAFF
DNA: TGTGCCAGCAGCGTAGGGCGAAACGCGAGGGGTAACACTGGAGCTTTCTTT

V: TRBV20-1
size: .
D: .
J: TRBJ2-3
CDR3: CSARGYGGGTDTQYF
DNA: TGCAGTGCTAGGGGCTATGGGGGAGGCACAGATACGCAGTATTTT

V: TRBV4-3
size: .
D: TRBD1
J: TRBJ2-5
CDR3: CASSQDFPQTGTQETQYF
DNA: TGCGCCAGCAGCCAAGATTTCCCCCAGACAGGGACCCAAGAGACCCAGTACTTC

V: TRBV7-8
size: .
D: .
J: TRBJ2-1
CDR3: CASRPLPEGAYNEQFF
DNA: TGTGCCAGCAGGCCCCTTCCGGAGGGGGCCTACAATGAGCAGTTCTTC

V: TRBV7-8
size: many
D: TRBD2
J: TRBJ2-3
CDR3: CASSLGLAGNTDTQYF
DNA: TGTGCCAGCAGCTTAGGTCTAGCGGGTAACACAGATACGCAGTATTTT

V: TRBV2
size: once
D: .
J: TRBJ2-1
CDR3: CASNRAGSSYNEQFF
DNA: TGTGCCAGCAATCGCGCGGGGAGCTCCTACAATGAGCAGTTCTTC

V: TRBV5-1
size: .
D: TRBD1
J: TRBJ2-2
CDR3: CASSPPGQGNTGELFF
DNA: TGCGCCAGCAGCCCGCCGGGACAGGGGAACACCGGGGAGCTGTTTTTC

V: TRBV9
size: once
D: .
J: TRBJ2-3
CDR3: CASSVEQGYYTDTQYF
DNA: TGTGCCAGCAGCGTAGAGCAGGGTTACTACACAGATACGCAGTATTTT

V: TRBV20-1
size: .
D: TRBD1
J: TRBJ2-7
CDR3: CSAGTARSYEQYF
DNA: TGCAGTGCTGGGACAGCCCGCTCCTACGAGCAGTACTTC

V: TRBV12-3/TRBV12-4
size: .
D: .
J: TRBJ1-4
CDR3: CASSLSDITNEKLFF
DNA: TGTGCCAGCAGTTTATCGGACATCACTAATGAAAAACTGTTTTTT

V: TRBV7-2
size: few
D: TRBD2
J: TRBJ2-1
CDR3: CASSPGTTNEQFF
DNA: TGTGCCAGCAGCCCCGGGACTACCAATGAGCAGTTCTTC

V: TRBV20-1
size: .
D: TRBD2
J: TRBJ2-7
CDR3: CSLEERGTYEQYF
DNA: TGCAGTCTGGAGGAGCGGGGCACCTACGAGCAGTACTTC

V: TRBV5-1
size: .
D: .
J: TRBJ2-7
CDR3: CASSLLGRSCEQYF
DNA: TGCGCCAGCAGCTTGTTGGGCCGCTCCTGCGAGCAGTACTTC

V: TRBV20-1
size: .
D: .
J: TRBJ2-7
CDR3: CSAPSGPQIYEQYF
DNA: TGCAGTGCTCCGAGCGGTCCTCAAATCTACGAGCAGTACTTC

V: TRBV12-3/TRBV12-4
size: .
D: .
J: TRBJ2-3
CDR3: CASSASRENGPQYF
DNA: TGTGCCAGCAGTGCCTCCCGGGAAAACGGACCGCAGTATTTT

V: TRBV7-9
size: many
D: .
J: TRBJ2-7
CDR3: CASSLGGGEQYF
DNA: TGTGCCAGCAGCTTAGGAGGGGGCGAGCAGTACTTC

V: TRBV29-1
size: .
D: .
J: TRBJ2-1
CDR3: CSVGLVASNEQFF
DNA: TGCAGCGTTGGACTAGTGGCGTCCAATGAGCAGTTCTTC

V: TRBV29-1
size: .
D: TRBD1
J: TRBJ2-7
CDR3: CSVEVNRGHHEQYF
DNA: TGCAGCGTTGAAGTGAACAGGGGACACCACGAGCAGTACTTC

V: TRBV20-1
size: .
D: .
J: TRBJ2-4
CDR3: CSASAGAGNIQYF
DNA: TGCAGTGCATCAGCCGGGGCCGGAAACATTCAGTACTTC

V: TRBV19
size: .
D: TRBD1
J: TRBJ2-1
CDR3: CASTGTAIYNEQFF
DNA: TGTGCCAGTACCGGGACAGCAATTTACAATGAGCAGTTCTTC

V: TRBV29-1
size: once
D: TRBD2
J: TRBJ2-1
CDR3: CSVVGGRSYNEQFF
DNA: TGCAGCGTTGTGGGCGGGAGATCCTACAATGAGCAGTTCTTC

V: TRBV10-1
size: .
D: TRBD2
J: TRBJ2-7
CDR3: CASSEAREGSYEQYF
DNA: TGCGCCAGCAGTGAGGCCAGGGAGGGGTCCTACGAGCAGTACTTC

V: TRBV15
size: once
D: .
J: TRBJ2-1
CDR3: CATTPGQLSYNEQFF
DNA: TGTGCCACCACCCCTGGACAGCTCTCCTACAATGAGCAGTTCTTC

V: TRBV12-3/TRBV12-4
size: .
D: .
J: TRBJ2-3
CDR3: CASSLSLSLANTDTQYF
DNA: TGTGCCAGCAGTTTATCTCTCAGCCTGGCAAACACAGATACGCAGTATTTT

V: TRBV9
size: few
D: .
J: TRBJ2-3
CDR3: CASSVAGGRTDTQYF
DNA: TGTGCCAGCAGCGTAGCGGGCGGCCGCACAGATACGCAGTATTTT

V: TRBV5-1
size: .
D: TRBD1
J: TRBJ2-7
CDR3: CASSRDRANEQYF
DNA: TGCGCCAGCAGCCGGGACAGGGCCAACGAGCAGTACTTC

V: TRBV9
size: .
D: .
J: TRBJ1-1
CDR3: CASSGGGDRTEAFF
DNA: TGTGCCAGCAGCGGCGGGGGGGATCGCACTGAAGCTTTCTTT

V: TRBV20-1
size: once
D: TRBD1
J: TRBJ2-5
CDR3: CSARKGAQETQYF
DNA: TGCAGTGCTAGGAAGGGGGCACAAGAGACCCAGTACTTC

V: TRBV20-1
size: .
D: .
J: TRBJ2-4
CDR3: CSASRENIQYF
DNA: TGCAGTGCTAGTCGTGAAAACATTCAGTACTTC

V: TRBV5-5
size: .
D: .
J: TRBJ2-7
CDR3: CASSLSVNSHYEQYF
DNA: TGTGCCAGCAGCTTGAGCGTGAACTCCCACTACGAGCAGTACTTC

V: TRBV6-6
size: .
D: .
J: TRBJ1-2
CDR3: CASSYTFGEGYTF
DNA: TGTGCCAGCAGTTACACCTTCGGGGAGGGCTACACCTTC

V: TRBV20-1
size: once
D: .
J: TRBJ2-5
CDR3: CSARKVRLDFQETQYF
DNA: TGCAGTGCTAGGAAGGTTCGGTTGGACTTCCAAGAGACCCAGTATTTC

V: TRBV29-1
size: .
D: .
J: TRBJ2-3
CDR3: CSVAPRNTDTQYF
DNA: TGCAGCGTTGCCCCCAGAAACACAGATACGCAGTATTTT

V: TRBV29-1
size: .
D: .
J: TRBJ2-7
CDR3: CSVDARGQQYF
DNA: TGCAGCGTGGACGCCCGGGGGCAGCAGTACTTC

V: TRBV27
size: once
D: .
J: TRBJ2-3
CDR3: CASSQSASRTDTQYF
DNA: TGTGCCAGCAGCCAGTCGGCGTCACGCACAGATACGCAGTATTTT

V: TRBV20-1
size: .
D: .
J: TRBJ2-7
CDR3: CSAKRTSSYEQYF
DNA: TGCAGTGCTAAAAGGACGTCATCCTACGAGCAGTACTTC

V: TRBV12-3/TRBV12-4
size: .
D: TRBD2
J: TRBJ2-1
CDR3: CASTLASGGGYNEQFF
DNA: TGTGCCAGCACCCTAGCGAGCGGGGGGGGATACAATGAGCAGTTCTTC

V: TRBV20-1
size: .
D: .
J: TRBJ2-7
CDR3: CSAPKGLYEQYF
DNA: TGCAGTGCGCCCAAGGGGCTCTACGAGCAGTACTTC

V: TRBV2
size: once
D: .
J: TRBJ2-1
CDR3: CASTEGTALDEQFF
DNA: TGTGCCAGCACCGAGGGGACGGCTCTTGATGAGCAGTTCTTC

V: TRBV20-1
size: .
D: .
J: TRBJ1-4
CDR3: CSADRVTNEKLFF
DNA: TGCAGTGCTGACCGGGTTACTAATGAAAAACTGTTTTTT

V: TRBV14
size: .
D: TRBD2
J: TRBJ2-5
CDR3: CASSQAQRTSGGLETQYF
DNA: TGTGCCAGCAGCCAAGCCCAAAGGACTAGCGGGGGGCTCGAGACCCAGTACTTC

V: TRBV20-1
size: .
D: TRBD2
J: TRBJ2-7
CDR3: CSATPPGASGSYEQYF
DNA: TGCAGTGCTACGCCCCCCGGGGCTAGCGGTTCCTACGAGCAGTACTTC

V: TRBV2
size: .
D: .
J: TRBJ2-2
CDR3: CASSESGRLNTGELFF
DNA: TGTGCCAGCAGTGAATCGGGCAGGTTGAACACCGGGGAGCTGTTTTTT

V: TRBV12-3/TRBV12-4
size: .
D: TRBD1
J: TRBJ1-2
CDR3: CARSHDRVGGYTF
DNA: TGTGCCCGCAGCCACGACAGGGTCGGTGGCTACACCTTC

V: TRBV2
size: once
D: .
J: TRBJ2-7
CDR3: CASSEQNYEQYF
DNA: TGTGCCAGCAGTGAACAGAATTACGAGCAGTACTTC

V: TRBV29-1
size: .
D: .
J: TRBJ2-5
CDR3: CSVVRVGETQYF
DNA: TGCAGCGTTGTACGGGTTGGAGAGACCCAGTACTTC

V: TRBV4-2
size: .
D: TRBD1
J: TRBJ2-5
CDR3: CASSQATTDRGETQYF
DNA: TGTGCCAGCAGCCAAGCTACCACAGACAGGGGCGAGACCCAGTACTTC

V: TRBV20-1
size: .
D: TRBD2
J: TRBJ2-3
CDR3: CSASSGEERTQYF
DNA: TGCAGTGCTAGTAGCGGGGAAGAGCGTACGCAGTATTTT

V: TRBV12-3/TRBV12-4
size: .
D: TRBD1
J: TRBJ2-1
CDR3: CASRPGTGDNEQFF
DNA: TGTGCCAGCAGACCCGGGACAGGGGACAATGAGCAGTTCTTC

V: TRBV4-3
size: few
D: .
J: TRBJ2-3
CDR3: CASSRGQASTDTQYF
DNA: TGCGCCAGCAGCCGCGGACAAGCAAGTACAGATACGCAGTATTTT